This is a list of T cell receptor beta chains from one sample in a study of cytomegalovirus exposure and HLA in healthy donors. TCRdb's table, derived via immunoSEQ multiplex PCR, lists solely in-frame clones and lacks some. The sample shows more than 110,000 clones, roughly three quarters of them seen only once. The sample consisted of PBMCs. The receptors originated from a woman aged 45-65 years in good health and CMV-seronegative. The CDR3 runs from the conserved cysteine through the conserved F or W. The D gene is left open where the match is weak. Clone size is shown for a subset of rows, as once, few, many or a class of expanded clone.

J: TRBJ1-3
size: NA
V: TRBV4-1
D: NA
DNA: TGCGCCAGCAGCCAACCGCCGGGGGTGACAGGAAACACCATATATTTT
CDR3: CASSQPPGVTGNTIYF

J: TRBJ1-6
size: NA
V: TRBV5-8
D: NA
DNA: TGTGCCAGCAGCCCCCTCGGGAGCTCCTATAATTCACCCCTCCACTTT
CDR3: CASSPLGSSYNSPLHF

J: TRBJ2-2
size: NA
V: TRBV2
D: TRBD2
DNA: TGTGCCAGCCCAAGGAGGAGCGGGGGGGCCCGGGAGCTGTTTTTT
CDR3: CASPRRSGGARELFF

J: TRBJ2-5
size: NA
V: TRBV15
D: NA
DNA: TGTGCCACCACCGAGGCGCGGCATCAAGAGACCCAGTACTTC
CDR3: CATTEARHQETQYF

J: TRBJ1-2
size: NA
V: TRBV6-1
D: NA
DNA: TGTGCCAGCAGTGAAAAAGGGGGGGCGCAGGTCATTGGCTACACCTTC
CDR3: CASSEKGGAQVIGYTF

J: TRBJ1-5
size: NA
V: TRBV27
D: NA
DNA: TGTGCCAGCAGTCCCATACTTAAGGGGCCAAATCAGCCCCAGCATTTT
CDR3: CASSPILKGPNQPQHF

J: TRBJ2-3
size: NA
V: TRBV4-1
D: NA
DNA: TGCGCCAGCAGCCCCGTTGACTCTACAGATACGCAGTATTTT
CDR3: CASSPVDSTDTQYF

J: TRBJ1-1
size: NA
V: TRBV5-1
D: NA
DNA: TGCGCCAGCAGCTTGGCCGCTTCGGTGAACACTGAAGCTTTCTTT
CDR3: CASSLAASVNTEAFF

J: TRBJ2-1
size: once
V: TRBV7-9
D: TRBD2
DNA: TGTGCCAGCAGCTTATCTAGCGGGGACGATGAGCAGTTCTTC
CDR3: CASSLSSGDDEQFF

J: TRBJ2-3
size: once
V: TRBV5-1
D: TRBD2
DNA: TGCGCCAGCAGCTTGGCAAGGGCGGGGGGCGGCACAGATACGCAGTATTTT
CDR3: CASSLARAGGGTDTQYF

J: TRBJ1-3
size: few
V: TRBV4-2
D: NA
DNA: TGTGCCAGCAGCCAAGCCGTCGGGGGGTCCGGAAACACCATATATTTT
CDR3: CASSQAVGGSGNTIYF

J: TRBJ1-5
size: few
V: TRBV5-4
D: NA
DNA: TGTGCCAGCAGTTCAGGGGATAATCAGCCCCAGCATTTT
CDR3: CASSSGDNQPQHF

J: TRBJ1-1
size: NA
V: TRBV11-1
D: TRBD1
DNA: TGTGCCAGCAGCCTTTACGGACAGGGGTACACTGAAGCTTTCTTT
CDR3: CASSLYGQGYTEAFF

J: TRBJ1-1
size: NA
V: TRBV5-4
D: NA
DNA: TGTGCCAGCAGTCCTGGGGCGAACACTGAAGCTTTCTTT
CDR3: CASSPGANTEAFF

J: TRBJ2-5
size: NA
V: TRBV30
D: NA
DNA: TGTGCCTGGAGTGTAGGACTCGCCACGGAGACCCAGTACTTC
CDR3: CAWSVGLATETQYF

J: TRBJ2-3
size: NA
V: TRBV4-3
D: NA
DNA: TGCGCCAGCAGCCAACAAAAAACGATCGGAGTGAACACAGATACGCAGTATTTT
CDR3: CASSQQKTIGVNTDTQYF

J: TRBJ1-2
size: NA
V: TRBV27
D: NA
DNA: TGTGCCAGCAGTTTACAGGGTGGTGGCTACACCTTC
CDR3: CASSLQGGGYTF

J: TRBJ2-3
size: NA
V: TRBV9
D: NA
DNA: TGTGCCAGCAGCGCCCTCGGACTGGTTAGCACAGATACGCAGTATTTT
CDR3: CASSALGLVSTDTQYF

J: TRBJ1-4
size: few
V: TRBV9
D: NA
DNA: TGTGCCAGCAGCCCCGGGGGGGTGCCTAATGAAAAACTGTTTTTT
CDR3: CASSPGGVPNEKLFF

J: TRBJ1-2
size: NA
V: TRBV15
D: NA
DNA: TGTGCCACCAGCAGAGGGGGCACCTATGGCTACACCTTC
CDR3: CATSRGGTYGYTF

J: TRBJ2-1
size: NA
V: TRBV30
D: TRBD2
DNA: TGTGCCTGGAGTGTAAGAGCGGGGGGATACAATGAGCAGTTCTTC
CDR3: CAWSVRAGGYNEQFF

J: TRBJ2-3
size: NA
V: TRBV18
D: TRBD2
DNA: TGTGCCAGCTCACCACTAGCGGGGACAGATACGCAGTATTTT
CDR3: CASSPLAGTDTQYF

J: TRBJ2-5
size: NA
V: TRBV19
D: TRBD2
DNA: TGTGCCAGTAGTGCGGAGGGACTAGCGGGGAAAGAGACCCAGTACTTC
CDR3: CASSAEGLAGKETQYF

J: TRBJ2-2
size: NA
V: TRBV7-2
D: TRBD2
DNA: TGTGCCAGCAGCCCCCCCCGGGGGGGCGGGGAGCTGTTTTTT
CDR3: CASSPPRGGGELFF

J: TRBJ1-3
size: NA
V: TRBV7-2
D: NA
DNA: TGTGCCAGCAGCTTAGTGGCTGGGGCTTCAAATGGAAACACCATATATTTT
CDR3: CASSLVAGASNGNTIYF

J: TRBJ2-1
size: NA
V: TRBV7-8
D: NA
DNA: TGTGCCAGCAGCCCGACGGGATACAATGAGCAGTTCTTC
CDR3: CASSPTGYNEQFF

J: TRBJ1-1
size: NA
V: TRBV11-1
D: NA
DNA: TGTGCCAGCAGCCCGTCGGGGGTTGGAGCTTTCTTT
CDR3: CASSPSGVGAFF

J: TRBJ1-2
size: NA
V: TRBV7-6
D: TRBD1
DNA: TGTGCCAGCAGCTTAGCTCAGGGGGCTGGCTACACCTTC
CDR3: CASSLAQGAGYTF

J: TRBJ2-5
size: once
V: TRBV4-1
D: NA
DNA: TGCGCCAGCAGCCAAGCACTGAGAGGTGTCCTCCAAGAGACCCAGTACTTC
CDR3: CASSQALRGVLQETQYF

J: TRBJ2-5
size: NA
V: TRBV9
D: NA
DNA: TGTGCCAGCAGCGTGAGAGGGGGTGCGGAGACCCAGTACTTC
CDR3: CASSVRGGAETQYF

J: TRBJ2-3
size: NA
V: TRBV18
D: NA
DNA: TGTGCCAGCTCCCGCGGGGCTCCCACTAGCACAGATACGCAGTATTTT
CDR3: CASSRGAPTSTDTQYF

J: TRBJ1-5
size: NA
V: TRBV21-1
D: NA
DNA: TGTGCCAGCAGCAAGGGACTCCCGCATTTT
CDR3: CASSKGLPHF

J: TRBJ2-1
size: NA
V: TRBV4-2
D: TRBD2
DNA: TGTGCCAGCAGCCAAGATCTGAGCGGGGGGGCCGGGAATGAGCAGTTCTTC
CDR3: CASSQDLSGGAGNEQFF

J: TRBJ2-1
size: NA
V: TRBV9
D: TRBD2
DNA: TGTGCCAGCAGCGTAGCGGGGACTAGCGCCGATGAGCAGTTCTTC
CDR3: CASSVAGTSADEQFF

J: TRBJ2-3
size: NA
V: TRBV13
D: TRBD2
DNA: TGTGCCAGCCGGAGGTATAGCGGGGGGGGCACAGATACGCAGTATTTT
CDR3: CASRRYSGGGTDTQYF

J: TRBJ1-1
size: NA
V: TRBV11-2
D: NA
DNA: TGTGCCAGCAGCATTCCCCTAGGGGTTACTGAAGCTTTCTTT
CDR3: CASSIPLGVTEAFF

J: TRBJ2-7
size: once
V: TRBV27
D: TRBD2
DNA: TGTGCCAGCAGCCCCGGACTAGCGGGGTCCTACGAGCAGTACTTC
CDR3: CASSPGLAGSYEQYF

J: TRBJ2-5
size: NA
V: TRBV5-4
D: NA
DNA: TGTGCCAGCAGCCCGTTAGGGGGGACCCAGTACTTC
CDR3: CASSPLGGTQYF

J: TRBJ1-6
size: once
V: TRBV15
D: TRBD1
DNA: TGTGCCACCAGCAGCCTGGGACAGTATTCACCCCTCCACTTT
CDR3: CATSSLGQYSPLHF

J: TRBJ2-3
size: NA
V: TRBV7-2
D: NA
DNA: TGTGCCAGCAGCTTAGCGGGGGGGCCCCCAGATACGCAGTATTTT
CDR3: CASSLAGGPPDTQYF

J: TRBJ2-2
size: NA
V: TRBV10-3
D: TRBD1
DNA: TGTGCCATCAGGGGGACAGTGAACACCGGGGAGCTGTTTTTT
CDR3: CAIRGTVNTGELFF

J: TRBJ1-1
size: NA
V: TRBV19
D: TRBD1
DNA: TGTGCCAGTAGTGATGGGACAGGGAAAAACACTGAAGCTTTCTTT
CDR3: CASSDGTGKNTEAFF

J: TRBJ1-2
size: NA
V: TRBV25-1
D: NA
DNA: TGTGCCAGCAGTGAAGTGGGCGTGCTCGGTGGCTACACCTTC
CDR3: CASSEVGVLGGYTF

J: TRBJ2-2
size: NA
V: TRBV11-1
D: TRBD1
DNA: TGTGCCAGCAGCCCCCGGGACAGCCGGAACACCGGGGAGCTGTTTTTT
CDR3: CASSPRDSRNTGELFF

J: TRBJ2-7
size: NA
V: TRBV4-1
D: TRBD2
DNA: TGCGCCAGCAGCCATTCCGTTACTAGCGGGGGGACCTACGAGCAGTACTTC
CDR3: CASSHSVTSGGTYEQYF

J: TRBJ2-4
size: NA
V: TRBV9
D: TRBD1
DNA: TGTGCCAGCAGTCGATCGGGACAGGGAAACATTCAGTACTTC
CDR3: CASSRSGQGNIQYF

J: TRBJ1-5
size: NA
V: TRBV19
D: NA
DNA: TGTGCCAGTAGTATTACAGGGCGCGGGCAGCCCCAGCATTTT
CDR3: CASSITGRGQPQHF

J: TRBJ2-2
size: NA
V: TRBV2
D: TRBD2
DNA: TGTGCCAGCAGTGTAACTAGCGGGGATACCGGGGAGCTGTTTTTT
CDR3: CASSVTSGDTGELFF

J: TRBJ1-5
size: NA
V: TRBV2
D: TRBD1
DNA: TGTGCCAGCAGTGGACAGGGTGTTCAGCCCCAGCATTTT
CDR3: CASSGQGVQPQHF

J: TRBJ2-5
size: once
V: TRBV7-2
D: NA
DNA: TGTGCCAGCAGCCCCTCTCGGGCGGGGGAGACCCAGTACTTC
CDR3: CASSPSRAGETQYF

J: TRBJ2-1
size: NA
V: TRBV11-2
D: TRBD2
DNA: TGTGCCAGCAGCTTAGGGCGGGGGGGCCCCTACAATGAGCAGTTCTTC
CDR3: CASSLGRGGPYNEQFF

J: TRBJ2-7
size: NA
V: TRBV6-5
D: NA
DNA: TGTGCCAGCAGTTACTCTCGGGGGTCCGAGCAGTACTTC
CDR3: CASSYSRGSEQYF

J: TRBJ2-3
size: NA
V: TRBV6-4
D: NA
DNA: TGTGCCAGCAGCGCCGGGGAGACAGATACGCAGTATTTT
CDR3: CASSAGETDTQYF